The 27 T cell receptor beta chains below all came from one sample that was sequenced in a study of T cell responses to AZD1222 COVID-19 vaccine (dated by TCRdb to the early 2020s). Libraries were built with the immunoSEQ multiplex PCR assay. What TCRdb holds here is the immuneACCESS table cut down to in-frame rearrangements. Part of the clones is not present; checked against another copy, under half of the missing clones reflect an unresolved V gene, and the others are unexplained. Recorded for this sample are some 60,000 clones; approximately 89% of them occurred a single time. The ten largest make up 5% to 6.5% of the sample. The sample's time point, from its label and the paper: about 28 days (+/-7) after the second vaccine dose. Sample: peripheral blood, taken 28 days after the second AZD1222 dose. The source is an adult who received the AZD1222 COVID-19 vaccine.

CDR3: CASSLFRQGAYEQYF. The CDR3, as DNA: TGTGCCAGCAGCTTGTTCCGACAGGGGGCCTACGAGCAGTACTTC. The chain employs TRBV7-8 and TRBJ2-7; 9 positions match TRBD1. The germline V gene encodes CDR1 SGHVS and CDR2 FQNEAQ. V lost 3 bases and J lost 2; bases outside the gene matches: 5. This CDR3 has 15 residues.

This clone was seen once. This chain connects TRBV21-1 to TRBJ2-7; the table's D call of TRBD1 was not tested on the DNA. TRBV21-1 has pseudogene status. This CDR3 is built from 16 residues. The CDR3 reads CASSTRQGASSYEQYF. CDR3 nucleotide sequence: TGTGCCAGCAGCACTCGACAGGGCGCAAGCTCCTACGAGCAGTACTTC.

The DNA of the CDR3 is TGCAGCGTTGGGCTTTATAGCACAGATACGCAGTATTTT. It encodes CSVGLYSTDTQYF. This chain connects TRBV29-1 to TRBJ2-3; D remains ambiguous. Between the trimmed V and J ends, which lost 4 bases and 0 bases, there was a span of 8 bases. The CDR3 runs to 13 residues. Looked up from germline, CDR1 is SQVTM and CDR2 is ANQGSEA.

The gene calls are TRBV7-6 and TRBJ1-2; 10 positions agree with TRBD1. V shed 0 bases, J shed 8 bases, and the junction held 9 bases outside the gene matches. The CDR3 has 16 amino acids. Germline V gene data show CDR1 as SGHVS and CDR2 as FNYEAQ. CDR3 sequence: CASSLAPDRGEEGYTF. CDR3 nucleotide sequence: TGTGCCAGCAGCTTAGCGCCGGACAGGGGGGAAGAAGGCTACACCTTC.

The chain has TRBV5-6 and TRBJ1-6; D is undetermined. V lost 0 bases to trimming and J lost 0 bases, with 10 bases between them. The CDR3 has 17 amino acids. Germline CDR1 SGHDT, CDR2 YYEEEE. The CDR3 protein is CASSLDLSSSYNSPLHF. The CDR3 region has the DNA TGTGCCAGCAGCTTGGACCTCTCCTCCTCCTATAATTCACCCCTCCACTTT.

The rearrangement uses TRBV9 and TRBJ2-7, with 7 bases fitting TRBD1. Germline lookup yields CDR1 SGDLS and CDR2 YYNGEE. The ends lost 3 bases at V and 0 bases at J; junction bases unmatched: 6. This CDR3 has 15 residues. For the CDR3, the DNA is TGTGCCAGCAGCGCAGAGACAGGGATCTCCTACGAGCAGTACTTC. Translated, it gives CASSAETGISYEQYF.

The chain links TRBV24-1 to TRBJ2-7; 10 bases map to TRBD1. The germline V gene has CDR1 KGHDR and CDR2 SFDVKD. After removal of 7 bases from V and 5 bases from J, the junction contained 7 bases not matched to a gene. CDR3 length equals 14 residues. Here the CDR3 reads CATSETGGVDEQYF. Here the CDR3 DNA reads TGTGCCACCAGCGAGACAGGGGGCGTCGACGAGCAGTACTTC.

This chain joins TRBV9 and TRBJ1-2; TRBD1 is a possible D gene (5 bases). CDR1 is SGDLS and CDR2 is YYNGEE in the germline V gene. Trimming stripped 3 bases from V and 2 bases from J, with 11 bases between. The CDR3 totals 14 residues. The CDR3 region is CASSALRGNYGYTF. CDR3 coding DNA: TGTGCCAGCAGCGCCCTTCGGGGGAACTATGGCTACACCTTC.

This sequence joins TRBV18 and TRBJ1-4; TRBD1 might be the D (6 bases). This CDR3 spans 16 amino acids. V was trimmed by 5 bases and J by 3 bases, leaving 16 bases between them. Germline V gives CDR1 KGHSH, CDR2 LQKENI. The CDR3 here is CASSEQGQSANEKLFF. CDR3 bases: TGTGCCAGCTCAGAACAAGGACAGTCGGCTAATGAAAAACTGTTTTTT. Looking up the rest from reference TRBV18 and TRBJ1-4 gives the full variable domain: NAGVMQNPRHLVRRRGQEARLRCSPMKGHSHVYWYRQLPEEGLKFMVYLQKENIIDESGMPKERFSAEFPKEGPSILRIQQVVRGDSAAYFCASSEQGQSANEKLFFGSGTQLSVL.

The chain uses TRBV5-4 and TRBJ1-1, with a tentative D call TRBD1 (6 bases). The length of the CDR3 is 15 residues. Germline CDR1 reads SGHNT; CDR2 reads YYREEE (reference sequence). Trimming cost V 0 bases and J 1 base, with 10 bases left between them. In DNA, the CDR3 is TGTGCCAGCAGCTTGGGTGGGGGGGCGAACACTGAAGCTTTCTTT. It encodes CASSLGGGANTEAFF.

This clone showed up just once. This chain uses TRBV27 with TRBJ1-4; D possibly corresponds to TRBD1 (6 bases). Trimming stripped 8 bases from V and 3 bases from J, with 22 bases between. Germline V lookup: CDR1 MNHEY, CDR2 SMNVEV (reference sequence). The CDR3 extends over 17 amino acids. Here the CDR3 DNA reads TGTGCCAGCGGGGCCCGGGGGGGGCTTAGGCCTAATGAAAAACTGTTTTTT. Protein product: CASGARGGLRPNEKLFF.

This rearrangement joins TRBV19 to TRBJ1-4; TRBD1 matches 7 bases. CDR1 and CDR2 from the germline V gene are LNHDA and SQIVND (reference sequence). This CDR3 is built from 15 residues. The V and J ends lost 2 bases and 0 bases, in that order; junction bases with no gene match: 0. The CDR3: CASSIQGATNEKLFF. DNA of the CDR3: TGTGCCAGTAGTATACAGGGGGCAACTAATGAAAAACTGTTTTTT.

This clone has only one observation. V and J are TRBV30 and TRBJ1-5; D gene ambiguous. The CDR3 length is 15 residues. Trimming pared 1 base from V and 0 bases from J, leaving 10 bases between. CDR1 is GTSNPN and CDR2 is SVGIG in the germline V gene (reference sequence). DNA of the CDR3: TGTGCCTGGAGTGGCGGACCGGTTAGCAATCAGCCCCAGCATTTT. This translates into CAWSGGPVSNQPQHF.

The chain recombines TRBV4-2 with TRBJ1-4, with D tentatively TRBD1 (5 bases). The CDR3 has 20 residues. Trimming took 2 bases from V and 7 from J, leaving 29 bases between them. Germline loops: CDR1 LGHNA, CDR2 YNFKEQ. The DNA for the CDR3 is TGTGCCAGCAGCCAAAGGGGAAGGGTAAAGGACAATCAGGGCTCTGAAAAACTGTTTTTT. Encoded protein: CASSQRGRVKDNQGSEKLFF.

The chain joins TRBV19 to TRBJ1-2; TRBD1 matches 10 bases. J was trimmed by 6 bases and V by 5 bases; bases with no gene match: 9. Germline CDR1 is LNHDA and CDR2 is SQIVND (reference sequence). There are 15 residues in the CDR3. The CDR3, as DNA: TGTGCCAGTAGTTCCTCGGGACAGGGGACTCATGGCTACACCTTC. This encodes CASSSSGQGTHGYTF.

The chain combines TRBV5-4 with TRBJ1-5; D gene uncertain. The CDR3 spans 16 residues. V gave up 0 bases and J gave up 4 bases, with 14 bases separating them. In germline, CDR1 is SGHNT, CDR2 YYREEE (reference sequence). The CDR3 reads CASSLASGNFNQPQHF. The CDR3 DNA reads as TGTGCCAGCAGCTTGGCATCAGGCAACTTTAATCAGCCCCAGCATTTT.

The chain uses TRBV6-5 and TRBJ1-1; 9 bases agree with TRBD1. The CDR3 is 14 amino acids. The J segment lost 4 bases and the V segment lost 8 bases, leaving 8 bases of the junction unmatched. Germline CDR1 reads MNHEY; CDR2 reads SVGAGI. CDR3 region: CASLTGGVFTEAFF. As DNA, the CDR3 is TGTGCCAGCCTAACAGGGGGCGTGTTCACTGAAGCTTTCTTT.

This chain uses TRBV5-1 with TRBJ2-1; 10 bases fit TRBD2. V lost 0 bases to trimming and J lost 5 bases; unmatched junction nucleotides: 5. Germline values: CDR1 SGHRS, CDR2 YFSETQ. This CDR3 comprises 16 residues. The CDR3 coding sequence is TGCGCCAGCAGCTTGGGAGGCCTAGCGGGGGACAATGAGCAGTTCTTC. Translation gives CASSLGGLAGDNEQFF.

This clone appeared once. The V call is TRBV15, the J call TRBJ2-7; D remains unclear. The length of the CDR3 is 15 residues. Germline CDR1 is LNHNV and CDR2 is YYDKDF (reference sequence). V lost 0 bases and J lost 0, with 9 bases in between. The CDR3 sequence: CATSRDFSSSYEQYF. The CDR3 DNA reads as TGTGCCACCAGCAGAGATTTCAGTAGCTCCTACGAGCAGTACTTC.

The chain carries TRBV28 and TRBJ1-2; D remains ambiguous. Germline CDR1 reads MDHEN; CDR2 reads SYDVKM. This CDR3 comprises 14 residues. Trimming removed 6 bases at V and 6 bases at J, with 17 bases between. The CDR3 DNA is TGTGCCAGCAGGGAGGCAGTCTCTTTCAATGGCTACACCTTC. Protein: CASREAVSFNGYTF.

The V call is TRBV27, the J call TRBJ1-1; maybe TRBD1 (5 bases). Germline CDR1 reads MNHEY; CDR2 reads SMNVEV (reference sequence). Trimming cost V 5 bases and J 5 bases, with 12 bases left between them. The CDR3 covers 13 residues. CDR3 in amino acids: CASSPDGGTEAFF. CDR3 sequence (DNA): TGTGCCAGCAGTCCCGACGGGGGAACTGAAGCTTTCTTT.

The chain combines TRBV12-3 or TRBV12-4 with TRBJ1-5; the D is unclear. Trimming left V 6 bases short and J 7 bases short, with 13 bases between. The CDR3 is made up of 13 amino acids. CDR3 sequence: CASSVTAKQPQHF. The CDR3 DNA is TGTGCCAGCAGCGTAACAGCGAAACAGCCCCAGCATTTT.

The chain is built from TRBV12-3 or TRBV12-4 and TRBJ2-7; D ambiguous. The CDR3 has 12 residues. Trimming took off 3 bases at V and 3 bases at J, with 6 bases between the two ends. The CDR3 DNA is TGTGCCAGCAGTTTTACGCGCTACGAGCAGTACTTC. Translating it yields CASSFTRYEQYF.

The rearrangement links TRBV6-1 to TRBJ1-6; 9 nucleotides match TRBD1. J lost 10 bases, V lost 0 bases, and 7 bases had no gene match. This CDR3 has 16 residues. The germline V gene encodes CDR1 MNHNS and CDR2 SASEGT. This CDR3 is CASSEASGQGRSPLHF. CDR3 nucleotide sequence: TGTGCCAGCAGTGAAGCGTCAGGACAGGGGAGATCACCCCTCCACTTT.

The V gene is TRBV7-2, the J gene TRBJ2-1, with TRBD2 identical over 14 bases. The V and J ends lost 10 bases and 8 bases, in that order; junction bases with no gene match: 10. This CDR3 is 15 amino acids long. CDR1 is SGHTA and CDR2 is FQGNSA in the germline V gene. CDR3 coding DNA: TGTGCCACCAAATCCGGGACTAGCGGGAGCTATGAGCAGTTCTTC. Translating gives CATKSGTSGSYEQFF.

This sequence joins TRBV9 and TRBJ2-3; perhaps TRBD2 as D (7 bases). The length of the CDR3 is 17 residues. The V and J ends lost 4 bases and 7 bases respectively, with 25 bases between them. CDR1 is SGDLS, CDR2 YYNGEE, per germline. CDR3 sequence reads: CASSLQGGGAQGNTQYF. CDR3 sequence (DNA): TGTGCCAGCAGCCTCCAAGGGGGAGGGGCTCAGGGGAATACGCAGTATTTT. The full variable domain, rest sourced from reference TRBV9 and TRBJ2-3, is DSGVTQTPKHLITATGQRVTLRCSPRSGDLSVYWYQQSLDQGLQFLIQYYNGEERAKGNILERFSAQQFPDLHSELNLSSLELGDSALYFCASSLQGGGAQGNTQYFGPGTRLTVL.

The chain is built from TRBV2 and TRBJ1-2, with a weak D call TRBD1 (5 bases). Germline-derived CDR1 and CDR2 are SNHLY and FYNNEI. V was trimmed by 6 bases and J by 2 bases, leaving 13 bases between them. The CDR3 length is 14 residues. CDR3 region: CASRVHRRNYGYTF. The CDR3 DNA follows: TGTGCCAGCAGGGTACACAGGAGAAACTATGGCTACACCTTC.